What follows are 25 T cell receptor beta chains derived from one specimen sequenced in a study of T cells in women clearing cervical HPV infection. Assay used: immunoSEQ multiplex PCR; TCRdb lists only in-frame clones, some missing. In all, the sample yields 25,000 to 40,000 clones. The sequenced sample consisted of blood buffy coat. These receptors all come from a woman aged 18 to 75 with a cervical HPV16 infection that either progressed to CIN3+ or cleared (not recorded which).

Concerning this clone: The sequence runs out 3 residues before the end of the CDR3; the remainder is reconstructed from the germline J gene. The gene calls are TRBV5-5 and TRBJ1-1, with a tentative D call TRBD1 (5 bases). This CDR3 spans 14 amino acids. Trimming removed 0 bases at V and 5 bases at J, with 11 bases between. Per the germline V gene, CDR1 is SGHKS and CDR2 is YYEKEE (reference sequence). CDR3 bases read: TGTGCCAGCAGCTTGGGACAGCCGGTAACTGAA. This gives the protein CASSLGQPVTE. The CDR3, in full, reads CASSLGQPVTEAFF.

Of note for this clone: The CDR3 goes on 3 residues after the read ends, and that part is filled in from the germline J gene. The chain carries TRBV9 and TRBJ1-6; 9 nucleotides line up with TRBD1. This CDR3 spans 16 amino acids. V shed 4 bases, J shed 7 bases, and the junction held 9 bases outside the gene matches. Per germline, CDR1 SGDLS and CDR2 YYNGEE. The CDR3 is CASSPSAGTGNSPLHF. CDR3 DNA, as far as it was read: TGTGCCAGCAGCCCATCTGCCGGGACAGGGAATTCACCC. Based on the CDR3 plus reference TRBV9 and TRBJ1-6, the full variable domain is DSGVTQTPKHLITATGQRVTLRCSPRSGDLSVYWYQQSLDQGLQFLIQYYNGEERAKGNILERFSAQQFPDLHSELNLSSLELGDSALYFCASSPSAGTGNSPLHFGNGTRLTVT.

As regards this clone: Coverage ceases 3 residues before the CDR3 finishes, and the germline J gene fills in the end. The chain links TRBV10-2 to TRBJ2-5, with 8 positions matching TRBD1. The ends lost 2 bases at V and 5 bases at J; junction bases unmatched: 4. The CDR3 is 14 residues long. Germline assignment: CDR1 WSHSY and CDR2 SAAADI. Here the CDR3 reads CASSEPDRGETQYF. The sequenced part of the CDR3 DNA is TGCGCCAGCAGTGAGCCCGACAGGGGCGAGACC.

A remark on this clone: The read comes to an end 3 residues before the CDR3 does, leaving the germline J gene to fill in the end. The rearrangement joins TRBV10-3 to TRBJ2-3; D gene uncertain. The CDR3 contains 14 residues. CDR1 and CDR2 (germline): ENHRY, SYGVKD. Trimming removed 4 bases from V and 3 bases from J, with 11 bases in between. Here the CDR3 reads CAISGGSSTDTQYF. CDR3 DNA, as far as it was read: TGTGCCATCAGTGGCGGATCTAGTACAGATACG.

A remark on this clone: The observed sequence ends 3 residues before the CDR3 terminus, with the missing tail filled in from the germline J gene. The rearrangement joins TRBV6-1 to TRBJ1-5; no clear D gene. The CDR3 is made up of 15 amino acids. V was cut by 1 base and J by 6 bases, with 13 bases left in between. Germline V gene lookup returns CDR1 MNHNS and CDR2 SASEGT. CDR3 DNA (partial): TGTGCCAGCAGTGAAGTGTTCCAGACGGGTCAGCCC. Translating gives CASSEVFQTGQP. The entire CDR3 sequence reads CASSEVFQTGQPQHF.

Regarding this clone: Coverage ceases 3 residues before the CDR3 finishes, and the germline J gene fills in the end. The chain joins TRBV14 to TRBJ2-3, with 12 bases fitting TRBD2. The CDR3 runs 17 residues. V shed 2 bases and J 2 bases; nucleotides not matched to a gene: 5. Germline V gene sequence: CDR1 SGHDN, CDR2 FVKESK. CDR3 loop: CASSQLTSGGFTDTQYF. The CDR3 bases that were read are TGTGCCAGCAGCCAATTGACTAGCGGGGGATTCACAGATACG.

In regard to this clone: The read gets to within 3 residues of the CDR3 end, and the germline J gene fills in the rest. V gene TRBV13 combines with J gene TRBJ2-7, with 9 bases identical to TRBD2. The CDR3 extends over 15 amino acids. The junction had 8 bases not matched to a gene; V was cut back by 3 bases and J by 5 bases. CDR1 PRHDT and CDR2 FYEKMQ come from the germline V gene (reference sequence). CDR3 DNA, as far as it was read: TGTGCCAGCAGCTTGTTATTAGCGGGGGTTCACGAG. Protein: CASSLLLAGVHE. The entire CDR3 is CASSLLLAGVHEQYF.

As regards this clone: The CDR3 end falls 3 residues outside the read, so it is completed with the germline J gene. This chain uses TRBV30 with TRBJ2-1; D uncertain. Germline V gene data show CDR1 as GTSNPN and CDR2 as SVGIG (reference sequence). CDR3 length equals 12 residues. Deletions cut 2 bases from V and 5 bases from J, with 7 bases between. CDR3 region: CAWSRLDNEQFF. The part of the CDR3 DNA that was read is TGTGCCTGGAGTAGGCTGGACAATGAG.

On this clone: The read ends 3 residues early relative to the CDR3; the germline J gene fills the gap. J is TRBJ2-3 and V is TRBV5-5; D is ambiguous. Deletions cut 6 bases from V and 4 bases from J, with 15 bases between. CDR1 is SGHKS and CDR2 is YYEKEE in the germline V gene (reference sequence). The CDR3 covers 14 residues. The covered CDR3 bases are TGTGCCAGCACATACCCCCCTACCCCAGATACG. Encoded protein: CASTYPPTPDT. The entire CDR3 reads CASTYPPTPDTQYF.

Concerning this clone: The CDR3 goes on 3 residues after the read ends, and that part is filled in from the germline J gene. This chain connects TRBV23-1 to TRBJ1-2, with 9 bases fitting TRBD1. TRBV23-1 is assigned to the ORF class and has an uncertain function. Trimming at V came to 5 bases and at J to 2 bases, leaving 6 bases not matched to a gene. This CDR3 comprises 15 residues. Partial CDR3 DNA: TGCGCCAGCAGTACTCGGACAGGGGCGAACTATGGC. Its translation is CASSTRTGANYG. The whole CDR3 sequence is CASSTRTGANYGYTF.

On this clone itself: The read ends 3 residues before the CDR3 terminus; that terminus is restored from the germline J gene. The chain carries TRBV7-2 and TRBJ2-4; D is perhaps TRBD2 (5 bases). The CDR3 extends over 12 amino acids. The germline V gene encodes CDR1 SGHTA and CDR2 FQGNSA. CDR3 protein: CASSPDDYGQYF. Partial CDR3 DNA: TGTGCCAGCAGCCCCGACGACTATGGT.

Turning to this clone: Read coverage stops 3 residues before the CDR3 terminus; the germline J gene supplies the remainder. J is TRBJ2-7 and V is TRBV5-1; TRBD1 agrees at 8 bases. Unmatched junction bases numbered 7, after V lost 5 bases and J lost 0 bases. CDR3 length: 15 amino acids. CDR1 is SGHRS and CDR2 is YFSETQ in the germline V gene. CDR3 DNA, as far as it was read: TGCGCCAGCAGTTCCGGGACAGGATTCTCCTACGAG. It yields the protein CASSSGTGFSYE. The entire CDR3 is CASSSGTGFSYEQYF.

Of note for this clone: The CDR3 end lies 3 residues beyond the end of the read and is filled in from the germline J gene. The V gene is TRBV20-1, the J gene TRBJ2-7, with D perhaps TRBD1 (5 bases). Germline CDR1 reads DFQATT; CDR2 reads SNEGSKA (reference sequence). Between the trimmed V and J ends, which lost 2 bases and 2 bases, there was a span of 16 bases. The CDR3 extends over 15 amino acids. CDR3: CSARFSAGPTYEQYF. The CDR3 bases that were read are TGCAGTGCTAGATTTTCAGCAGGGCCCACCTACGAG.

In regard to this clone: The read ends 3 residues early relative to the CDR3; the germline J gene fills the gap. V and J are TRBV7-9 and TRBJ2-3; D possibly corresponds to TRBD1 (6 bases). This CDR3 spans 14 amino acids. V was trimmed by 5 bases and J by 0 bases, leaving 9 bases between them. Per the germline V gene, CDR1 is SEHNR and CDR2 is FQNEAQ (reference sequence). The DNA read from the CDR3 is TGTGCCAGCAGCCAGGACAGTAGCACAGATACG. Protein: CASSQDSSTDT. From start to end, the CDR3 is CASSQDSSTDTQYF.

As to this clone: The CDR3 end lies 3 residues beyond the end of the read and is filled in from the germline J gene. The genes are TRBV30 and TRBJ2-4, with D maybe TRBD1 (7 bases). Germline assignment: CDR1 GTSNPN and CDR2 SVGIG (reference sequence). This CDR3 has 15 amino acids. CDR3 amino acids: CAWSVMRQGLYGQYF. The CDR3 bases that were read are TGTGCCTGGAGTGTGATGAGACAGGGACTCTATGGT.

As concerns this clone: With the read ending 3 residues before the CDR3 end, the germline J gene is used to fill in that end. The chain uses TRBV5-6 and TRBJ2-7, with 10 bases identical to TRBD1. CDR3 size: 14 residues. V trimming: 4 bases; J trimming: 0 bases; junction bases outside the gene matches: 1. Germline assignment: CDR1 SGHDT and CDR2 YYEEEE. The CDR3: CASSRTGGSYEQYF. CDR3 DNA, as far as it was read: TGTGCCAGCAGCCGGACAGGGGGCTCCTACGAG.

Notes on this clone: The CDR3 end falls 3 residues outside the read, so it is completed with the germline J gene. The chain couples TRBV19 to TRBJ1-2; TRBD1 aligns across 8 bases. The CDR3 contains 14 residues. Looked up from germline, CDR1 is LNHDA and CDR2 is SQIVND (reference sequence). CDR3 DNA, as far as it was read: TGTGCCAGTAGTGGACAGGGCCCTCCCTACGAC. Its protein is CASSGQGPPYD. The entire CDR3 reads CASSGQGPPYDYTF.

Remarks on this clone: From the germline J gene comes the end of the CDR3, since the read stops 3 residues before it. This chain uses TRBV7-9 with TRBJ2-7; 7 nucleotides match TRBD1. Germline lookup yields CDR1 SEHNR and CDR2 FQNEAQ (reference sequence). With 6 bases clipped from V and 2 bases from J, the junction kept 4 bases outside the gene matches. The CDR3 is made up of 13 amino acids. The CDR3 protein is CASSGTVAYEQYF. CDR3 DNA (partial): TGTGCCAGCAGTGGGACAGTCGCCTACGAG.

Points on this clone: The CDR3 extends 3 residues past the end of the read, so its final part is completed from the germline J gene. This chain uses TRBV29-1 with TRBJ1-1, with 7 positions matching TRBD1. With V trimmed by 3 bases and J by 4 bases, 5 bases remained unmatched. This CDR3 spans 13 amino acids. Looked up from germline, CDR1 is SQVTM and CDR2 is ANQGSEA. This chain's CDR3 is CSVESGGSTEAFF. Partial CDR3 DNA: TGCAGCGTTGAGTCAGGGGGTAGCACTGAA.

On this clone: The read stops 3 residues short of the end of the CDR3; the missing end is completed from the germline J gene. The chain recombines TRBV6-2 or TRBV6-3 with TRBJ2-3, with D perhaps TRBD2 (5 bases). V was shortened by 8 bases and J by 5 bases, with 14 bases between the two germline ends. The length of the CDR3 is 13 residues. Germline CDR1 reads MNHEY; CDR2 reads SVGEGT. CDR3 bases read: TGTGCCAGCGGAGCTAGCCGGGGAGATACG. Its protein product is CASGASRGDT. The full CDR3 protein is CASGASRGDTQYF.

The CDR3 bases that were read are TGCAGTGCTAGAGATCTGGGGCAGGGA. Its protein is CSARDLGQG. The full-length CDR3 reads as CSARDLGQGLFF. V is TRBV20-1 and J is TRBJ1-4, with a possible D match to TRBD1 (5 bases). The read stops 3 residues short of the end of the CDR3; the missing end is completed from the germline J gene. CDR1 is DFQATT and CDR2 is SNEGSKA in the germline V gene (reference sequence). The length of the CDR3 is 12 residues.

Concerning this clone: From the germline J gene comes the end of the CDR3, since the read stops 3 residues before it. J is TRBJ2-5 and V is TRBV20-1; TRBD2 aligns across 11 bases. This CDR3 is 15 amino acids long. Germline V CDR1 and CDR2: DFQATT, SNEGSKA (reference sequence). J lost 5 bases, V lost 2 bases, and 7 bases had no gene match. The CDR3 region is CSARSTSGSRETQYF. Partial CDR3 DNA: TGCAGTGCTAGATCAACTAGCGGGAGTCGGGAGACC.

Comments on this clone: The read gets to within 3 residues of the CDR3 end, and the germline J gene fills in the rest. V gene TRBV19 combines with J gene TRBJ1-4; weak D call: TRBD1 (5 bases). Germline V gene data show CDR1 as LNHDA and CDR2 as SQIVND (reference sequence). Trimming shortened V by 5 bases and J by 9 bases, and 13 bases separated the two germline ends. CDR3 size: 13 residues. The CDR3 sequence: CASSPTVSKKLFF. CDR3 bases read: TGTGCCAGTAGTCCGACAGTTTCGAAAAAA.

The CDR3 sequence is CASSGLGADNSPLHF. The sequenced CDR3 bases are TGTGCCAGCAGTGGGTTGGGGGCTGATAATTCACCC. The chain employs TRBV6-1 and TRBJ1-6; perhaps TRBD1 as D (6 bases). The sequenced fragment ends 3 residues before the CDR3 boundary, so the rest is inferred from the germline J gene. With 4 bases removed from V and 5 bases from J, the gap between germline ends came to 12 bases. In germline, CDR1 is MNHNS, CDR2 SASEGT. The CDR3 sequence is 15 residues long.

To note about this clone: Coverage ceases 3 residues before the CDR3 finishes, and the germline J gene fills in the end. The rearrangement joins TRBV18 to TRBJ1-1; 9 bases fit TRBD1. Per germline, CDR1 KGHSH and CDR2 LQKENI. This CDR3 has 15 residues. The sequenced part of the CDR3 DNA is TGTGCCAGCTCGTCTGACAGGGGGTTGGGAAACATT. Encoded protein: CASSSDRGLGNI. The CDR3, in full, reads CASSSDRGLGNIAFF.